The 19 T cell receptor beta chains given below trace back to one sample, sequenced in a study of blood T cell repertoires in COVID-19. TCRdb keeps only in-frame clones here, not all; method: immunoSEQ multiplex PCR. The sample contains about 240,000 clones, roughly four fifths of which appear only once. Sequencing was done on a sample of peripheral blood. Every receptor here comes from a woman older than 75 with acute or convalescent COVID-19.

The chain carries TRBV4-1 and TRBJ2-1; D perhaps matches TRBD1 (6 bases). The germline gives CDR1 MGHRA, CDR2 YSYEKL. V lost 4 bases to trimming and J lost 2 bases, with 15 bases between them. The length of the CDR3 is 16 residues. CDR3: CASSPPGTTAYNEQFF. DNA for the CDR3: TGCGCCAGCAGCCCACCCGGGACAACAGCCTACAATGAGCAGTTCTTC.

J is TRBJ1-1 and V is TRBV11-2; 8 bases map to TRBD1. Germline V gives CDR1 SGHAT, CDR2 FQNNGV. V shed 6 bases, J shed 6 bases, and the junction held 9 bases outside the gene matches. This CDR3 is built from 14 residues. In DNA form, the CDR3 reads TGTGCCAGCAGTCCCAGGACAGGGTACTCTGAAGCTTTCTTT. Its translation: CASSPRTGYSEAFF.

This CDR3 reads CSIGQGGDEQYF. CDR3 DNA sequence: TGCAGCATCGGACAGGGCGGCGACGAGCAGTACTTC. V is TRBV29-1 and J is TRBJ2-7; 8 positions match TRBD1. The germline CDR1 and CDR2 sequences are SQVTM and ANQGSEA. This CDR3 is built from 12 residues. The V gene end was trimmed by 8 bases and the J gene end by 5 bases; junction bases not matched to a gene: 8.

The sample holds one count of this clone. V is TRBV5-1 and J is TRBJ1-6; D unclear. Looked up from germline, CDR1 is SGHRS and CDR2 is YFSETQ. The CDR3 consists of 13 residues. The V and J ends lost 4 bases and 8 bases respectively, with 10 bases between them. CDR3 bases: TGCGCCAGCAGCCCCGAGGGATATTCACCCCTCCACTTT. Translating it yields CASSPEGYSPLHF.

The chain links TRBV7-9 to TRBJ1-2, with 7 bases that match TRBD1. CDR3 length equals 16 residues. The J segment lost 3 bases and the V segment lost 1 base, leaving 8 bases of the junction unmatched. Germline CDR1 reads SEHNR; CDR2 reads FQNEAQ (reference sequence). The DNA of the CDR3 is TGTGCCAGCAGCTTAGTGGGGACAGCGACCTACTATGGCTACACCTTC. This gives the protein CASSLVGTATYYGYTF.

This clone was found a few times. This rearrangement joins TRBV5-6 to TRBJ1-4; 9 bases are shared with TRBD1. CDR1 SGHDT and CDR2 YYEEEE come from the germline V gene. J gave up 2 bases and V 3 bases, and 8 bases lay outside the gene matches. The CDR3 runs 17 residues. Here the CDR3 reads CASSWGTGGLTNEKLFF. In DNA form, the CDR3 reads TGTGCCAGCAGCTGGGGAACAGGGGGCTTGACTAATGAAAAACTGTTTTTT.

The chain links TRBV28 to TRBJ1-2, with D perhaps matching TRBD1 (6 bases). V lost 6 bases and J 8 bases, leaving 16 bases between the germline ends. CDR1 is MDHEN and CDR2 is SYDVKM in the germline V gene. This CDR3 comprises 13 residues. CDR3 sequence: CASRPLDSLGYTF. As DNA, the CDR3 is TGTGCCAGCAGACCCCTGGACAGCTTGGGCTACACCTTC.

This chain connects TRBV7-2 to TRBJ2-2, with D possibly being TRBD1 (6 bases). The CDR3 spans 15 residues. Germline lookup yields CDR1 SGHTA and CDR2 FQGNSA. Trimming cost V 0 bases and J 7 bases, with 12 bases left between them. CDR3 DNA sequence: TGTGCCAGCAGCTTAGCAGCAGGGGTAGGCGGGGAGCTGTTTTTT. Its protein is CASSLAAGVGGELFF.

This sequence joins TRBV5-1 and TRBJ2-5; weak D call: TRBD1 (6 bases). The V gene lost 0 bases and the J gene lost 7 bases, with 13 bases spanning the gap. Germline V gene sequence: CDR1 SGHRS, CDR2 YFSETQ. The CDR3 covers 14 residues. CDR3 protein: CASSLEQGGGTQYF. CDR3 DNA: TGCGCCAGCAGCTTGGAACAGGGTGGGGGGACCCAGTACTTC.

This sequence joins TRBV7-2 and TRBJ2-1; D may be TRBD1 (5 bases). The V end was cut by 2 bases, the J end by 1 base, with 6 bases between. This CDR3 comprises 14 residues. Germline V gene data show CDR1 as SGHTA and CDR2 as FQGNSA. CDR3 sequence (DNA): TGTGCCAGCAGCTTACAGGGTTCCTACAATGAGCAGTTCTTC. Translating gives CASSLQGSYNEQFF.

This chain uses TRBV28 with TRBJ2-2; maybe TRBD1 (5 bases). Germline V gives CDR1 MDHEN, CDR2 SYDVKM. The CDR3 loop spans 16 amino acids. Trimming pared 2 bases from V and 1 base from J, leaving 11 bases between. The CDR3 bases are TGTGCCAGCAGTTTAAGGGGTCGGCGGAACACCGGGGAGCTGTTTTTT. It yields the protein CASSLRGRRNTGELFF. Full variable domain (outside the CDR3, taken from reference TRBV28 and TRBJ2-2): DVKVTQSSRYLVKRTGEKVFLECVQDMDHENMFWYRQDPGLGLRLIYFSYDVKMKEKGDIPEGYSVSREKKERFSLILESASTNQTSMYLCASSLRGRRNTGELFFGEGSRLTVL.

V and J are TRBV2 and TRBJ1-6; 8 positions match TRBD1. V shed 6 bases, J shed 7 bases, and the junction held 5 bases outside the gene matches. Germline V gives CDR1 SNHLY, CDR2 FYNNEI. The CDR3 contains 14 residues. CDR3 region: CASSTDRENSPLHF. For the CDR3, the DNA is TGTGCCAGCAGCACGGACAGGGAAAATTCACCCCTCCACTTT.

The J gene is TRBJ1-6, the V gene TRBV19; 9 nucleotides agree with TRBD1. Germline V gene lookup returns CDR1 LNHDA and CDR2 SQIVND (reference sequence). Germline trimming cut 7 bases from V and 7 bases from J; bases unmatched to any gene: 8. This CDR3 spans 15 amino acids. DNA for the CDR3: TGTGCCAGTAACCGAAGGACAGGGGAGAATTCACCCCTCCACTTT. As protein: CASNRRTGENSPLHF.

This chain connects TRBV18 to TRBJ2-5; D gene uncertain. This CDR3 comprises 14 residues. CDR1 and CDR2 from the germline V gene are KGHSH and LQKENI. The germline V and J ends were trimmed by 0 bases and 5 bases, with 10 bases remaining between them. The CDR3: CASSPPGSRETQYF. CDR3 nucleotides: TGTGCCAGCTCACCACCGGGCTCTCGGGAGACCCAGTACTTC. Full variable domain (outside the CDR3, taken from reference TRBV18 and TRBJ2-5): NAGVMQNPRHLVRRRGQEARLRCSPMKGHSHVYWYRQLPEEGLKFMVYLQKENIIDESGMPKERFSAEFPKEGPSILRIQQVVRGDSAAYFCASSPPGSRETQYFGPGTRLLVL.

Notes on this clone: Other DNA sequences of this sample code for an identical CDR3. The chain combines TRBV18 with TRBJ1-4, with 7 bases matching TRBD1. CDR3 length: 13 residues. After removal of 3 bases from V and 5 bases from J, the junction contained 0 bases not matched to a gene. Germline CDR1 and CDR2: KGHSH and LQKENI. CDR3 DNA: TGTGCCAGCTCACCGGACAGGAATGAAAAACTGTTTTTT. Translation gives CASSPDRNEKLFF.

The chain links TRBV9 to TRBJ1-2, with D possibly being TRBD1 (5 bases). V was clipped by 0 bases and J by 3 bases, with 9 bases between them. This CDR3 comprises 14 residues. Germline loops: CDR1 SGDLS, CDR2 YYNGEE. The CDR3 DNA follows: TGTGCCAGCAGCGTAGGACGGGGGGACTATGGCTACACCTTC. Protein sequence: CASSVGRGDYGYTF.

This chain joins TRBV16 and TRBJ2-5, with D possibly being TRBD1 (6 bases). The V and J ends lost 2 bases and 5 bases respectively, with 12 bases between them. The CDR3 runs 14 residues. The germline gives CDR1 KGHSY, CDR2 FQNENV. The CDR3 DNA reads TGTGCCAGCAGCCAAGGCTCAGGGGTCGAGACCCAGTACTTC. It translates to CASSQGSGVETQYF.

This clone was seen many times. The chain joins TRBV19 to TRBJ2-1, with D tentatively TRBD1 (7 bases). This CDR3 has 14 amino acids. Germline V gives CDR1 LNHDA, CDR2 SQIVND (reference sequence). The V gene lost 9 bases and the J gene lost 8 bases, with 20 bases spanning the gap. CDR3 coding DNA: TGTGCCAGCCGAGAACAGGGGACTTTGGATGAGCAGTTCTTC. Encoded protein: CASREQGTLDEQFF.

The chain combines TRBV19 with TRBJ1-4, with D uncertain. Germline-derived CDR1 and CDR2 are LNHDA and SQIVND (reference sequence). Trimming cost V 1 base and J 2 bases, with 5 bases left between them. The CDR3 length is 14 residues. The CDR3 nucleotides are TGTGCCAGTAGTATAGTTCAGACTAATGAAAAACTGTTTTTT. Translating gives CASSIVQTNEKLFF.